This T cell receptor beta chain was identified during a study of shared clonotypes between healthy human individuals. Study-level results: Four donors shared about 4.5% of their naive CD4 clonotypes.

Trimming shortened V by 5 bases and J by 1 base, and 11 bases separated the two germline ends. CDR1 is MNHEY, CDR2 SMNVEV, per germline (reference sequence). The CDR3 extends over 14 amino acids. Naive CD8 populations comprised CD45RO-negative cells positively selected for CCR7, excluding terminally differentiated effector memory CD45RA+ cells. Donors were Caucasian adults residing in Nashville, Tennessee, USA. For this clone: The antigen is not known.

Per the authors' pipeline: ImmunoSEQ supplied junction-only sequences lacking quality scores, so filtering was different. TCRdb keeps only in-frame clones here, not all; method: immunoSEQ multiplex PCR. Clone size and the V and J calls come from that table; the DNA yielded D and trimming. The table records around 650,000 clones, around 96% of them present only once. Source material: naive CD8+ T cells sorted from blood. The V gene is TRBV27, the J gene TRBJ1-1; D uncertain. The receptor was derived from a woman in her twenties or thirties in good health. The CDR3 loop is CASSPRSGNTEAFF. DNA for the CDR3: TGTGCCAGCAGTCCCCGGTCCGGGAACACTGAAGCTTTCTTT.